Reported below is one TCR beta chain. No antigen is known for it. This entry is derived from a study of post-analysis software for immune sequencing data. The overall study: The disease courses covered relapsing-remitting, secondary progressive and progressive-relapsing multiple sclerosis.

Researchers reported that TCR beta cDNA libraries carried unique molecular identifiers. Each batch of about 1 to 11 million T cells produced 450,000 to 500,000 cDNA molecules. TCRdb processed the PCR reads anew with MiXCR; each CDR3 protein has one entry. The sample yields 700,000 to 800,000 distinct CDR3 sequences, just under 30% seen once. Findings and caveats of the study: About 5 TRBV segments (TRBV5-6, TRBV5-1 and TRBV20-1 among them) occurred more frequently in patients than in controls. Diversity measured as normalized Chao1 was significantly lower in multiple sclerosis patients than in controls. Clustering by F measure revealed strong co-clustering among samples prepared together in one batch.

The V segment lost 6 bases and the J segment 2 bases; nucleotides outside the gene matches: 8. The germline gives CDR1 MNHNS, CDR2 SASEGT. The CDR3 covers 15 residues. Sample: blood. This chain connects TRBV6-1 to TRBJ2-5; 8 bases map to TRBD2. The TCR originated in a girl under 18 with multiple sclerosis. The CDR3 is CASRNQRGRQETQYF. The CDR3 DNA follows: TGTGCCAGCAGAAATCAGCGGGGGAGGCAAGAGACCCAGTACTTC.